The 7 T cell receptor beta chains reported below all come from one sample, sequenced in a study of early T cells in non-severe SARS-CoV-2 infection. One entry per CDR3 protein results from TCRdb running MiXCR on the 5' RACE reads. The sample comprises 62,000 or so distinct CDR3 sequences, roughly a tenth of which are singletons, and roughly 1.2% rests with the top ten. The sequenced material came from whole blood. The receptors originated from an adult who was a healthcare worker with PCR-confirmed SARS-CoV-2 infection or an uninfected control (not recorded which).

This clonotype appeared a few times. This chain links TRBV5-4 with TRBJ2-2; 7 bases are a match to TRBD1. With 6 bases clipped from V and 0 bases from J, the junction kept 5 bases outside the gene matches. This CDR3 has 15 amino acids. CDR1 and CDR2 from the germline V gene are SGHNT and YYREEE (reference sequence). CDR3 sequence reads: CASTKGTANTGELFF. In DNA, the CDR3 is TGTGCCAGCACCAAAGGGACAGCGAACACCGGGGAGCTGTTTTTT.

The chain links TRBV20-1 to TRBJ2-4, with D possibly TRBD1 on 6 matching bases. The CDR3 is made up of 15 amino acids. Deletions cut 6 bases from V and 0 bases from J, with 15 bases between. From germline, CDR1 is DFQATT and CDR2 SNEGSKA (reference sequence). CDR3: CSAARGQLAKNIQYF. CDR3 nucleotides: TGCAGTGCGGCCCGAGGACAGCTAGCCAAAAACATTCAGTACTTC.

In this sample, this clonotype turned up a few times. The chain joins TRBV7-2 to TRBJ2-1, with 8 nucleotides matching TRBD1. Per germline, CDR1 SGHTA and CDR2 FQGNSA. J lost 7 bases, V lost 4 bases, and 9 bases had no gene match. The CDR3 contains 15 residues. The CDR3 sequence: CASSSMDRVGNEQFF. In nucleotides, the CDR3 is TGTGCCAGCAGCTCGATGGACAGGGTCGGAAATGAGCAGTTCTTC.

This clonotype was observed a handful of times. The V and J genes are TRBV2 and TRBJ2-7, with TRBD2 matching 15 bases. The CDR3 is 14 amino acids. J lost 9 bases, V lost 1 base, and 1 base had no gene match. Per germline, CDR1 SNHLY and CDR2 FYNNEI. The CDR3 DNA reads as TGTGCCAGCAGTGAAGGGACTAGCGGGGGGGTGCAGTACGTC. Residues: CASSEGTSGGVQYV.

This clonotype was seen at least ten times. This chain uses TRBV7-2 with TRBJ1-3, with TRBD1 matching over 7 bases. Germline-derived CDR1 and CDR2 are SGHTA and FQGNSA. Trimming took 1 base from V and 0 from J; bases not matched to a gene: 3. This CDR3 contains 16 residues. DNA for the CDR3: TGTGCCAGCAGCTTAGGGACAGGTATCTCTGGAAACACCATATATTTT. Its protein product is CASSLGTGISGNTIYF.

This chain links TRBV12-3 or TRBV12-4 with TRBJ2-1, with D perhaps matching TRBD2 (6 bases). The V end lost 6 bases, the J end lost 11 bases, and 14 bases lay between the germline ends. The CDR3 length is 12 residues. The CDR3 region has the DNA TGTGCCAGCAGCCCCTACGCGGGGCAGCAGTTCTTC. Translating it yields CASSPYAGQQFF.

The sample holds a few counts of this clonotype. This chain uses TRBV2 with TRBJ1-6, with D unresolved. CDR3 length: 17 residues. Germline lookup yields CDR1 SNHLY and CDR2 FYNNEI. The V and J ends lost 4 bases and 7 bases respectively, with 20 bases between them. Written as DNA, the CDR3 is TGTGCCAGCAGTGCGGCTCCTCCGGGCTCGAGAAATTCACCCCTCCACTTT. It encodes CASSAAPPGSRNSPLHF.